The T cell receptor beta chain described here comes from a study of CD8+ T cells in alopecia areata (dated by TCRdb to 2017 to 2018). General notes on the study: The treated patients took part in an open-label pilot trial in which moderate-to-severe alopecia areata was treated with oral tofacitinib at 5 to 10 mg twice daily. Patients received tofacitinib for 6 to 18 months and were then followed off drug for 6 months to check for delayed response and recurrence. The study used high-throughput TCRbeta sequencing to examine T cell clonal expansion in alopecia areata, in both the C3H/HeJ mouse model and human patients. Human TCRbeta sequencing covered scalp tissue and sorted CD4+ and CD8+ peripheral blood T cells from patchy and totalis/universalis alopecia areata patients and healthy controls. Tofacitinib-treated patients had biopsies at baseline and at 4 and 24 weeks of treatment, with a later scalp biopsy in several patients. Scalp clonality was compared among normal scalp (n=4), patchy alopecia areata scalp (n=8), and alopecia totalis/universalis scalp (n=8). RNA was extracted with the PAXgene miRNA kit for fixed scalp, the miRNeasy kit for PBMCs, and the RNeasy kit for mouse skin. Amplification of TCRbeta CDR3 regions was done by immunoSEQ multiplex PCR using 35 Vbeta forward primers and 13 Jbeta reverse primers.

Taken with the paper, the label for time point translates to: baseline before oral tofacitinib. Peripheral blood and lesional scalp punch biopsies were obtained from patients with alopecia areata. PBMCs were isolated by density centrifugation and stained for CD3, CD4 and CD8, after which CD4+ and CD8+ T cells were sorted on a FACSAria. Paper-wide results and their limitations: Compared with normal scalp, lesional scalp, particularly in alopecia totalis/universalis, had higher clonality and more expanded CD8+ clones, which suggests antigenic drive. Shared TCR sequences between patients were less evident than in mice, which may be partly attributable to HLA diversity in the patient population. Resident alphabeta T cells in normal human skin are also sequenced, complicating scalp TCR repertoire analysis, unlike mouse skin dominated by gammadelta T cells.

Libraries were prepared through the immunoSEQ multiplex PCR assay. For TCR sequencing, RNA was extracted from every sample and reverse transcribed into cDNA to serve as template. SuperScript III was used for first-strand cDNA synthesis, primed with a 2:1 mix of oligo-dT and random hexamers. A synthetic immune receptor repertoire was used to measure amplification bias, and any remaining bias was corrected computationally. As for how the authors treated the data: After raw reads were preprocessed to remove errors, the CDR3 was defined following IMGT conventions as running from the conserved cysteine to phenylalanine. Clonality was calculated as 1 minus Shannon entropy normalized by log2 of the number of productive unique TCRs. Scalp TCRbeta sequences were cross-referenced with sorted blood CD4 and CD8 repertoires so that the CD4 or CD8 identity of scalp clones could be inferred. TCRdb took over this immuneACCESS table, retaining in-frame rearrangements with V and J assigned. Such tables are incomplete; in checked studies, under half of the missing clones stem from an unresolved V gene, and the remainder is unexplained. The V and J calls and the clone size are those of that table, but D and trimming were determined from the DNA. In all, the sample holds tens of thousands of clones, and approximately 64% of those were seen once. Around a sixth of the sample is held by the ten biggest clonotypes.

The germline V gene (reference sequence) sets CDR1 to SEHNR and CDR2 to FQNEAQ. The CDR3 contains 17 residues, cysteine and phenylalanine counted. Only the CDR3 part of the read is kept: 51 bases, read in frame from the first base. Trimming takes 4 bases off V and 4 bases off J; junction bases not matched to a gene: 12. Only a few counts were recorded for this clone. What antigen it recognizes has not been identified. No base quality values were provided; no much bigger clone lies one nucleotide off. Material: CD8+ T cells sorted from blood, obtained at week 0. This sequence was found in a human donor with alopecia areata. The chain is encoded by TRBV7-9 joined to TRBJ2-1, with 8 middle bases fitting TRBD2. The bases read TGTGCCAGCAGCTCACACCTAGGACTAGCAGAGTACAATGAGCAGTTCTTC. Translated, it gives CASSSHLGLAEYNEQFF.